This T cell receptor (beta chain) stems from a study of radiotherapy plus CTLA-4 blockade in lung cancer. Study-wide context: Objective response was observed in roughly a sixth of patients, and disease control in less than 35%. Findings of the study overall: TCR clones originating in tumors grew in number in blood after radiotherapy plus ipilimumab. Interferon-beta and early blood T cell clone dynamics reportedly predicted response best.

Concerning this clone itself: No antigen is known for it.

The CDR3 sequence is 15 residues long. With V trimmed by 7 bases and J by 1 base, 7 bases remained unmatched. Per the germline V gene, CDR1 is MDHEN and CDR2 is SYDVKM. With ipilimumab providing CTLA-4 blockade, focal radiation was administered to patients who had chemo-refractory metastatic non-small-cell lung cancer. Generated by immunoSEQ multiplex PCR, the TCRdb table keeps only in-frame clones and is missing some. The sample carries 70,000 to 90,000 clones, roughly four fifths recorded once. The sequence was collected from a human donor with non-small cell lung cancer who had stable disease on radiotherapy plus ipilimumab. The specimen comprised peripheral blood, sampled from a patient treated with radiotherapy plus ipilimumab. The V gene is TRBV28, the J gene TRBJ2-1, with 7 bases aligning to TRBD1. Here the CDR3 reads CASNPTGESYNEQFF. The CDR3 nucleotides read TGTGCCAGCAACCCTACAGGGGAGTCCTACAATGAGCAGTTCTTC.